A single sample gave rise to the 16 T cell receptor beta chains below, sequenced in a study of radiotherapy plus CTLA-4 blockade in lung cancer. Data came from immunoSEQ multiplex PCR; TCRdb stores just in-frame clones and leaves some out. The data hold about 62,000 clones, with roughly 80% observed a single time. The sample consisted of peripheral blood, taken from a patient treated with radiotherapy plus ipilimumab. The receptors here all came from a human donor with non-small cell lung cancer who had a complete response to radiotherapy plus ipilimumab.

The V call is TRBV6-5, the J call TRBJ1-2; maybe TRBD1 (6 bases). The CDR3 runs to 15 residues. The V end was cut by 6 bases, the J end by 4 bases, with 18 bases between. In germline, CDR1 is MNHEY, CDR2 SVGAGI. The CDR3 protein is CASSTPDSLPYGYTF. The CDR3 DNA sequence: TGTGCCAGCAGCACGCCGGACAGCCTCCCCTATGGCTACACCTTC.

This clone showed up just once. One end of the junction varies from germline; a read error may be responsible. J is TRBJ2-7 and V is TRBV4-1; D is possibly TRBD1 (6 bases). Germline assignment: CDR1 MGHRA and CDR2 YSYEKL. The CDR3 runs to 14 residues. CDR3 loop: CANSQVGQIGEQYF. CDR3 nucleotides: TGCGCCAACAGCCAAGTTGGACAGATCGGCGAGCAGTACTTC.

The V and J genes are TRBV4-3 and TRBJ1-3; possibly TRBD1 for D (5 bases). The germline V and J ends were trimmed by 3 bases and 0 bases, with 12 bases remaining between them. Per the germline V gene, CDR1 is LGHNA and CDR2 is YSLEER. The CDR3 consists of 16 residues. CDR3 sequence: CASSQRLGDSGNTIYF. The CDR3 DNA sequence: TGCGCCAGCAGCCAGAGACTAGGGGACTCTGGAAACACCATATATTTT.

The chain recombines TRBV7-2 with TRBJ2-7, with TRBD2 matching over 10 bases. Germline V gene lookup returns CDR1 SGHTA and CDR2 FQGNSA. The CDR3 is 14 amino acids. V shed 5 bases and J 6 bases; nucleotides not matched to a gene: 7. The CDR3 here is CASSVLAGEGEQYV. DNA of the CDR3: TGTGCCAGCAGCGTCCTAGCGGGAGAAGGCGAGCAGTACGTC.

The table lists this clone with a few counts. The chain uses TRBV6-6 and TRBJ2-7; 8 nucleotides line up with TRBD1. CDR3 length: 14 residues. V dropped 4 bases and J dropped 1; count of bases not matched to a gene: 3. Germline V gene data show CDR1 as MNHNY and CDR2 as SVGAGI (reference sequence). The CDR3 loop reads CASSSGQGSYEQYV. CDR3 DNA sequence: TGTGCCAGCAGTTCAGGACAGGGATCCTACGAGCAGTACGTC.

To note about this clone: Other DNA sequences within the sample encode an identical CDR3. The chain couples TRBV18 to TRBJ1-1; D is unclear. V lost 3 bases and J lost 1, with 6 bases in between. Germline CDR1 and CDR2: KGHSH and LQKENI. The CDR3 has 13 amino acids. The CDR3, as DNA: TGTGCCAGCTCACCCGGCCAGAACACTGAAGCTTTCTTT. This encodes CASSPGQNTEAFF.

The chain has TRBV29-1 and TRBJ1-2; D is unclear. This CDR3 is 12 amino acids long. Looked up from germline, CDR1 is SQVTM and CDR2 is ANQGSEA. Trimming removed 3 bases at V and 4 bases at J, with 9 bases between. DNA for the CDR3: TGCAGCGTTGAGACTACACTCTATGGCTACACCTTC. Residues: CSVETTLYGYTF.

The chain uses TRBV12-5 and TRBJ1-2; no clear D. From germline, CDR1 is LGHNT and CDR2 FRNRAP. The V end was cut by 7 bases, the J end by 4 bases, with 10 bases between. The CDR3 runs 12 residues. The CDR3 sequence is CASDKEVYGYTF. The CDR3 nucleotides are TGTGCTAGTGATAAGGAGGTCTATGGCTACACCTTC.

The chain carries TRBV12-5 and TRBJ1-5, with 9 bases identical to TRBD1. Germline V CDR1 and CDR2: LGHNT, FRNRAP. The V segment lost 8 bases and the J segment 5 bases; nucleotides outside the gene matches: 7. The CDR3 contains 14 residues. CDR3 DNA sequence: TGTGCTAGTATGTTAGGGACAGGGTATCAGCCCCAGCATTTT. Translation: CASMLGTGYQPQHF.

The chain joins TRBV19 to TRBJ2-2, with a tentative D call TRBD1 (5 bases). V gave up 3 bases and J gave up 4 bases, with 12 bases separating them. The CDR3 consists of 15 residues. Germline loops: CDR1 LNHDA, CDR2 SQIVND (reference sequence). CDR3 loop: CASSIRGHFTGELFF. In DNA form, the CDR3 reads TGTGCCAGTAGTATTAGAGGACATTTCACCGGGGAGCTGTTTTTT.

J is TRBJ2-3 and V is TRBV4-1; 10 nucleotides match TRBD2. Germline assignment: CDR1 MGHRA and CDR2 YSYEKL. Trimming took 4 bases from V and 10 from J; bases not matched to a gene: 8. The CDR3 runs to 14 residues. For the CDR3, the DNA is TGCGCCAGCAGCCGGACTAGCGGTTCCGAGGCGCAGTATTTT. This codes for CASSRTSGSEAQYF.

With regard to this clone: The same CDR3 can be traced to other DNA sequences in this sample. This chain connects TRBV4-1 to TRBJ1-1, with unresolved D. CDR1 MGHRA and CDR2 YSYEKL come from the germline V gene. This CDR3 has 14 amino acids. The V end lost 0 bases, the J end lost 8 bases, and 13 bases lay between the germline ends. CDR3 DNA: TGCGCCAGCAGCCAAGATCGGAATAGAATGGAAGCTTTCTTT. This encodes CASSQDRNRMEAFF.

This CDR3 reads CASSLRTGSDTQYF. The DNA for the CDR3 is TGTGCCAGCAGTTTACGGACAGGTAGCGATACGCAGTATTTT. The chain joins TRBV28 to TRBJ2-3, with TRBD1 matching 7 bases. Germline V lookup: CDR1 MDHEN, CDR2 SYDVKM. The CDR3 runs to 14 residues. Trimming removed 2 bases from V and 6 bases from J; junction bases left unmatched: 5.

V is TRBV15 and J is TRBJ2-1, with a tentative D call TRBD1 (5 bases). The ends were cut back, 5 bases at V and 3 bases at J, with 14 bases in the middle. Per the germline V gene, CDR1 is LNHNV and CDR2 is YYDKDF (reference sequence). The CDR3 runs to 15 residues. CDR3 DNA: TGTGCCACCAGCTCCCGGCAGGGATACTACAATGAGCAGTTCTTC. Amino acid sequence: CATSSRQGYYNEQFF.

This clone was counted a few times. The genes are TRBV7-2 and TRBJ1-2; no clear D gene. From germline, CDR1 is SGHTA and CDR2 FQGNSA. The CDR3 is made up of 13 amino acids. V lost 4 bases and J lost 9, with 15 bases in between. The CDR3 sequence: CASSSENWGSYTF. DNA for the CDR3: TGTGCCAGCAGCTCCGAAAATTGGGGTAGCTACACCTTC.

Only one count was recorded for this clone. The rearrangement joins TRBV7-6 to TRBJ2-5; no reliable D call. The germline gives CDR1 SGHVS, CDR2 FNYEAQ. The germline V and J ends were trimmed by 5 bases and 1 base, with 11 bases remaining between them. This CDR3 is built from 14 residues. CDR3 coding DNA: TGTGCCAGCAGCCCCTCCGGGTCCCAAGAGACCCAGTACTTC. The encoded protein is CASSPSGSQETQYF. Combining the CDR3 with reference TRBV7-6 and TRBJ2-5 gives the whole variable domain GAGVSQSPRYKVTKRGQDVALRCDPISGHVSLYWYRQALGQGPEFLTYFNYEAQQDKSGLPNDRFSAERPEGSISTLTIQRTEQRDSAMYRCASSPSGSQETQYFGPGTRLLVL.